The clone carrying this T cell receptor (beta chain) was counted a single time. Its specificity is not known. The sample originates from a study of brain T cells in children with intractable seizures. Study-wide results and caveats: Patients' HCMV serostatus was unknown; virus specificity rests on CDR3 similarity alone.

Some clones are missing from TCRdb's copy, which holds only in-frame ones; the method was immunoSEQ multiplex PCR. The table records fewer than 150,000 clones, 94% of them present only once. V was clipped by 6 bases and J by 2 bases, with 13 bases between them. The CDR3 is 15 amino acids. CDR1 and CDR2 from the germline V gene are SNHLY and FYNNEI. Surgery cases with the highest brain T cell transcript signatures were chosen for sequencing. Patients received at least one anti-epileptic drug before surgery. This TCR derives from a boy under two years old with hemimegalencephaly and intractable seizures. The chain recombines TRBV2 with TRBJ1-4; possible D gene TRBD1, 5 bases. Sequenced here: peripheral blood, sampled at surgery. For the CDR3, the DNA is TGTGCCAGCAGCCAGGGCTTAGGGACTAATGAAAAACTGTTTTTT. Translating gives CASSQGLGTNEKLFF.